These 18 T cell receptor beta chains share one sample of origin, sequenced in a study of CD8+CD57+ T cells in acquired aplastic anemia (dated by TCRdb to the late 2010s). This sample was sequenced with an Illumina HiSeq 2000. Genomic DNA was used as template for profiling of TCR beta VDJ combinations and CDR3 sequences. Clones were called with MiXCR by TCRdb after fastp trimmed the public reads at Q25, and only in-frame beta chains were retained. Rows are unified per CDR3 protein, each entry keeping the most common DNA and genes. This sample is represented by 400,000 to 500,000 distinct CDR3 sequences; 65% to 80% of them were singletons. The top ten clonotypes cover under 5% of the sample. Sequencing was done on a sample of sorted CD4+, CD8+, or CD8+CD57+ T cells (not recorded which) from PBMCs. These TCRs come from a human donor in good health, serving as a control.

This rearrangement joins TRBV5-1 to TRBJ2-3; a weak D match, TRBD1 (5 bases). Germline V gene data show CDR1 as SGHRS and CDR2 as YFSETQ. This CDR3 has 15 residues. V was pared by 1 base and J by 0 bases, with 9 bases between. The CDR3 sequence: CASSLRPGSTDTQYF. CDR3 coding DNA: TGCGCCAGCAGCTTGAGGCCAGGGAGCACAGATACGCAGTATTTT.

This clonotype was seen ten or more times. This chain links TRBV12-3 or TRBV12-4 with TRBJ2-1; D possibly corresponds to TRBD1 (6 bases). The CDR3 totals 13 residues. The V and J ends lost 11 bases and 1 base respectively, with 12 bases between them. CDR3 sequence (DNA): TGTGCCGTCCGCCAGGGGTCCTACAATGAGCAGTTCTTC. It encodes CAVRQGSYNEQFF.

As concerns this clonotype: It is unclear where the CDR3 begins or ends on the DNA, so no DNA is shown, and the CDR3 is as TCRdb lists it. This chain joins TRBV12-3 or TRBV12-4 and TRBJ2-1; the table assigns TRBD1, which was not confirmed against the DNA. A total of 22 residues make up the CDR3, ends included. The CDR3 spells CDSSFYICSATYRGLRANEQFF.

The J gene is TRBJ2-5, the V gene TRBV11-2; D is uncertain. V lost 2 bases and J lost 3, with 10 bases in between. In germline, CDR1 is SGHAT, CDR2 FQNNGV. The CDR3 extends over 14 amino acids. In DNA, the CDR3 is TGTGCCAGCAGCTTAAACAGCCGTAAAGAGACCCAGTACTTC. Its protein is CASSLNSRKETQYF. Looking up the rest from reference TRBV11-2 and TRBJ2-5 gives the full variable domain: EAGVAQSPRYKIIEKRQSVAFWCNPISGHATLYWYQQILGQGPKLLIQFQNNGVVDDSQLPKDRFSAERLKGVDSTLKIQPAKLEDSAVYLCASSLNSRKETQYFGPGTRLLVL.

The chain recombines TRBV2 with TRBJ2-7; D is unclear. V was cut by 8 bases and J by 4 bases, with 9 bases left in between. The germline V gene has CDR1 SNHLY and CDR2 FYNNEI. CDR3 length: 11 residues. The chain's CDR3 is CASHARYEQYF. CDR3 nucleotides: TGTGCCAGCCACGCTCGTTACGAGCAGTACTTC.

This clonotype was detected only once. This rearrangement joins TRBV7-2 to TRBJ2-7; D is possibly TRBD1 or TRBD2 (5 bases each). V lost 5 bases to trimming and J lost 13 bases, with 27 bases between them. Germline-derived CDR1 and CDR2 are SGHTA and FQGNSA. The CDR3 is 15 residues long. The DNA of the CDR3 is TGTGCCAGCAGCGTTAGAGGGGCGAATTCACCCCTCCACTACTTC. Protein: CASSVRGANSPLHYF. The full variable domain, in which reference TRBV7-2 and TRBJ2-7 provide the parts outside the CDR3, is GAGVSQSPSNKVTEKGKDVELRCDPISGHTALYWYRQSLGQGLEFLIYFQGNSAPDKSGLPSDRFSAERTGGSVSTLTIQRTQQEDSAVYLCASSVRGANSPLHYFGPGTRLTVT.

A single count supports this clonotype. V gene TRBV24-1 combines with J gene TRBJ2-1, with D unresolved. The germline V gene encodes CDR1 KGHDR and CDR2 SFDVKD. The CDR3 loop spans 12 amino acids. V was cut by 9 bases and J by 9 bases, with 14 bases left in between. DNA of the CDR3: TGTGCCACCCGTGCTTTGCTCAGTGAGCAGTTCTTC. This translates into CATRALLSEQFF.

The genes are TRBV28 and TRBJ1-5; weak D call: TRBD1 (5 bases). V gave up 2 bases and J gave up 0 bases, with 14 bases separating them. Germline lookup yields CDR1 MDHEN and CDR2 SYDVKM. The CDR3 spans 17 residues. CDR3 sequence reads: CASSLNSAGTSNQPQHF. The CDR3 nucleotides read TGTGCCAGCAGTTTAAACTCGGCAGGGACTAGCAATCAGCCCCAGCATTTT.

Notes on this clonotype: In this CDR3 the conserved last residue, phenylalanine or tryptophan, is missing, so a read error is likely. The limits of the CDR3 on the DNA are not certain, so only TCRdb's listed CDR3 is given. This chain connects TRBV24-1 to TRBJ2-1; TRBD1 was called by the table and not checked on the DNA. The CDR3 is made up of 12 amino acids, end residues included. CDR1 and CDR2 from the germline V gene are KGHDR and SFDVKD. CDR3 residues: CATSDSYGAKVL.

This chain uses TRBV12-3 or TRBV12-4 with TRBJ1-2, with D perhaps matching TRBD1 (6 bases). With 7 bases removed from V and 5 bases from J, the gap between germline ends came to 17 bases. The CDR3 extends over 14 amino acids. The CDR3 sequence is CASKGDGNQYGYTF. CDR3 nucleotides: TGTGCCAGCAAGGGGGACGGAAACCAGTATGGCTACACCTTC.

This clonotype was counted at least ten times. The rearrangement links TRBV14 to TRBJ1-3; tentatively, D is TRBD1 (5 bases). CDR1 and CDR2 from the germline V gene are SGHDN and FVKESK. There are 15 residues in the CDR3. The germline V and J ends were trimmed by 4 bases and 0 bases, with 10 bases remaining between them. In DNA, the CDR3 is TGTGCCAGCAGCCGAGACAGAAACTCTGGAAACACCATATATTTT. Encoded protein: CASSRDRNSGNTIYF.

With regard to this clonotype: One end of the junction fails to match germline, which may point to a read error. CDR3 nucleotides: TGCGCCAGCAGCAGAGGGACTGCGGCAGATACGCAGTATTTT. It translates to CASSRGTAADTQYF. This chain connects TRBV7-2 to TRBJ2-3, with a possible D match to TRBD2 (6 bases). Germline lookup yields CDR1 SGHTA and CDR2 FQGNSA. The CDR3 runs to 14 residues.

The CDR3 loop reads CASSLGTLSTDTQYF. CDR3 bases: TGTGCCAGCAGCTTAGGAACGTTAAGCACAGATACGCAGTATTTT. The V gene is TRBV7-8, the J gene TRBJ2-3; D not certain. V lost 1 base and J 0 bases, leaving 8 bases between the germline ends. CDR1 and CDR2 (germline): SGHVS, FQNEAQ. CDR3 length equals 15 residues.

This clonotype was seen only a few times. This may come from a read error, since a much larger clone is one base off. The rearrangement links TRBV19 to TRBJ1-3; D is uncertain. The ends were cut back, 7 bases at V and 2 bases at J, with 15 bases in the middle. Looked up from germline, CDR1 is LNHDA and CDR2 is SQIVND (reference sequence). This CDR3 is built from 15 residues. The CDR3 protein is CASNQSGITGNTIYF. CDR3 bases: TGTGCCAGTAATCAAAGTGGGATAACTGGAAACACCATATATTTT.

In its sample, this clonotype was seen once. The genes are TRBV7-9 and TRBJ1-1, with TRBD1 matching over 8 bases. CDR1 is SEHNR and CDR2 is FQNEAQ in the germline V gene (reference sequence). The CDR3 runs to 14 residues. V gave up 11 bases and J gave up 12 bases; unmatched junction bases: 20. The CDR3 DNA reads TGTGCCGGCACAAGACAGGGGACACGTTCTCCCCCTTTCTTT. It specifies CAGTRQGTRSPPFF.

On this clonotype itself: The junction does not match germline at one end; this may be a read error. The J gene is TRBJ1-2, the V gene TRBV9; 7 bases fit TRBD1. The CDR3 covers 13 residues. Germline loops: CDR1 SGDLS, CDR2 YYNGEE. The CDR3 sequence is CASSVTGTDGEAF. The CDR3 region has the DNA TGTGCCAGCAGCGTCACCGGGACAGATGGCGAAGCTTTC.

In its sample, this clonotype was seen a few times. The V call is TRBV15, the J call TRBJ2-7; TRBD1 or TRBD2 may be the D gene (6 bases each). Germline loops: CDR1 LNHNV, CDR2 YYDKDF (reference sequence). Trimming cost V 4 bases and J 1 base, with 14 bases left between them. The CDR3 runs to 15 residues. The CDR3 DNA follows: TGTGCCACCAGCAACGAACAGGGAGGTTCCTACGAGCAGTACTTC. Translating it yields CATSNEQGGSYEQYF.

This chain joins TRBV7-8 and TRBJ1-4; possible D gene TRBD1, 6 bases. This CDR3 is built from 15 residues. Germline V gene lookup returns CDR1 SGHVS and CDR2 FQNEAQ. Trimming stripped 11 bases from V and 6 bases from J, with 22 bases between. The CDR3 DNA sequence: TGTGCCTGCCCTCCTCCCGCCACAGGGTATGAAAAACTGTTTTTT. Protein: CACPPPATGYEKLFF. Full variable domain (rest looked up from reference TRBV7-8 and TRBJ1-4): GAGVSQSPRYKVAKRGQDVALRCDPISGHVSLFWYQQALGQGPEFLTYFQNEAQLDKSGLPSDRFFAERPEGSVSTLKIQRTQQEDSAVYLCACPPPATGYEKLFFGSGTQLSVL.